The 11 T cell receptor beta chains listed next were all sequenced from one sample in a study of T cells after somatic rescue of genetic block. Sequencing was performed with immunoSEQ multiplex PCR; in TCRdb, only in-frame clones are kept and a portion is missing. The data contain around 57,000 clones, 90% to 97% of them seen just once; the ten biggest clones take up approximately 0.075%. The sequencing input was peripheral blood mononuclear cells (PBMCs). All receptors come from a child under three years old.

The J gene is TRBJ2-5, the V gene TRBV7-9; tentatively, D is TRBD2 (6 bases). With 4 bases removed from V and 1 base from J, the gap between germline ends came to 13 bases. The CDR3 loop spans 15 amino acids. Germline CDR1 reads SEHNR; CDR2 reads FQNEAQ (reference sequence). CDR3 in amino acids: CASSSLKTSQETQYF. Written as DNA, the CDR3 is TGTGCCAGCAGCTCCCTTAAGACTAGCCAAGAGACCCAGTACTTC.

The chain couples TRBV7-9 to TRBJ1-1; possibly TRBD1 for D (6 bases). The germline V and J ends were trimmed by 0 bases and 3 bases, with 11 bases remaining between them. This CDR3 region has 15 residues. Germline V gives CDR1 SEHNR, CDR2 FQNEAQ (reference sequence). The CDR3 bases are TGTGCCAGCAGCTTAGCGTGGGGGGCGGACACTGAAGCTTTCTTT. Its translation: CASSLAWGADTEAFF. Complete variable domain (other parts from reference TRBV7-9 and TRBJ1-1): DTGVSQNPRHKITKRGQNVTFRCDPISEHNRLYWYRQTLGQGPEFLTYFQNEAQLEKSRLLSDRFSAERPKGSFSTLEIQRTEQGDSAMYLCASSLAWGADTEAFFGQGTRLTVV.

In DNA, the CDR3 is TGTGCCAGCAGCTTATCTGGCAGATTGAACACCGGGGAGCTGTTTTTT. Translating it yields CASSLSGRLNTGELFF. The rearrangement links TRBV11-2 to TRBJ2-2; D gene ambiguous. Germline CDR1 and CDR2: SGHAT and FQNNGV. This CDR3 is 16 amino acids long. V dropped 2 bases and J dropped 1 base, with 11 bases sitting between them.

The rearrangement links TRBV19 to TRBJ2-2; D may match TRBD1 or TRBD2 (6 bases each). Germline V gene sequence: CDR1 LNHDA, CDR2 SQIVND (reference sequence). This CDR3 has 14 residues. V was pared by 7 bases and J by 6 bases, with 15 bases between. The DNA for the CDR3 is TGTGCCAGTACCACCGGGGGCCACGCCGGGGAGCTGTTTTTT. Protein sequence: CASTTGGHAGELFF.

This chain links TRBV6-5 with TRBJ2-2; TRBD1 agrees at 8 bases. The CDR3 has 13 amino acids. J gave up 6 bases and V 6 bases, and 3 bases lay outside the gene matches. The germline V gene has CDR1 MNHEY and CDR2 SVGAGI. The CDR3 region is CASSPDRAGELFF. CDR3 coding DNA: TGTGCCAGCAGCCCGGACAGGGCCGGGGAGCTGTTTTTT.

The rearrangement joins TRBV4-2 to TRBJ1-2, with D unresolved. Germline V gene sequence: CDR1 LGHNA, CDR2 YNFKEQ. The CDR3 has 14 residues. The V and J ends lost 2 bases and 8 bases respectively, with 15 bases between them. This CDR3 reads CASSQPFTSEGYTF. DNA of the CDR3: TGTGCCAGCAGCCAACCCTTCACCAGCGAGGGCTACACCTTC.

The chain couples TRBV14 to TRBJ2-3; 9 nucleotides align to TRBD2. Germline V gives CDR1 SGHDN, CDR2 FVKESK. CDR3 length: 19 residues. V lost 1 base and J lost 0; bases outside the gene matches: 11. CDR3 bases: TGTGCCAGCAGCCAAGTCTGGCGGGAGGGTCCATCTAGCACAGATACGCAGTATTTT. Its protein is CASSQVWREGPSSTDTQYF.

The chain has TRBV7-3 and TRBJ2-7; D tentatively reads TRBD1 or TRBD2 (7 bases each). V was pared by 5 bases and J by 7 bases, with 15 bases between. The germline CDR1 and CDR2 sequences are SGHTA and FQGTGA. This CDR3 contains 13 residues. CDR3 sequence: CASSPDREGEQYF. CDR3 nucleotides: TGTGCCAGCAGCCCCGACAGGGAGGGGGAGCAGTACTTC.

V gene TRBV11-2 combines with J gene TRBJ2-7; D call uncertain. CDR3 length equals 13 residues. V lost 2 bases, J lost 0 bases, and 5 bases lay in between. From germline, CDR1 is SGHAT and CDR2 FQNNGV. The CDR3 sequence: CASSLQSSYEQYF. CDR3 DNA: TGTGCCAGCAGCTTACAGAGCTCCTACGAGCAGTACTTC.

The chain is built from TRBV28 and TRBJ1-1; D not certain. V lost 6 bases to trimming and J lost 1 base, with 12 bases between them. The CDR3 has 14 residues. Germline CDR1 and CDR2: MDHEN and SYDVKM. The CDR3 spells CASSPRRPNTEAFF. Written as DNA, the CDR3 is TGTGCCAGCAGCCCTCGACGGCCGAACACTGAAGCTTTCTTT.

The rearrangement uses TRBV19 and TRBJ2-1; TRBD1 agrees at 7 bases. Germline CDR1 is LNHDA and CDR2 is SQIVND (reference sequence). V lost 3 bases, J lost 2 bases, and 4 bases stayed unmatched. CDR3 length equals 15 residues. CDR3 in amino acids: CASSIHRGPYNEQFF. The CDR3 DNA reads as TGTGCCAGTAGTATCCACAGGGGACCCTACAATGAGCAGTTCTTC.